Presented here are 31 T cell receptor beta chains from one specimen sequenced in a study of control samples from healthy donors and cancer patients. Assay: immunoSEQ multiplex PCR; the TCRdb copy retains only in-frame clones and omits some. The data show 150,000 or so clones, with around nine tenths seen just once and 4.5% to 7% held by the top ten. Source material: blood. These receptors were taken from a man in his late teens or twenties in good health.

This chain joins TRBV7-9 and TRBJ2-2; 11 nucleotides agree with TRBD1. Germline loops: CDR1 SEHNR, CDR2 FQNEAQ (reference sequence). J lost 4 bases, V lost 5 bases, and 6 bases had no gene match. CDR3 length: 16 residues. The CDR3 bases are TGTGCCAGCAGCCCAAGGACAGGGGGCTTCACCGGGGAGCTGTTTTTT. It translates to CASSPRTGGFTGELFF.

The CDR3 spells CASSLDGGASNQPQHF. In DNA form, the CDR3 reads TGCGCCAGCAGCTTGGATGGGGGCGCTTCCAATCAGCCCCAGCATTTT. The chain combines TRBV5-1 with TRBJ1-5, with a possible D match to TRBD1 (6 bases). V shed 0 bases and J shed 3 bases, with 13 bases lying between them. CDR3 size: 16 residues. In germline, CDR1 is SGHRS, CDR2 YFSETQ.

V and J are TRBV3-1 (or the pseudogene TRBV3-2) and TRBJ1-1; possibly TRBD1 for D (5 bases). The germline CDR1 and CDR2 sequences are LGHDT and YNNKEL (reference sequence). The CDR3 is made up of 12 amino acids. V lost 5 bases to trimming and J lost 3 bases, with 7 bases between them. The CDR3 nucleotides are TGTGCCAGCAGCAGGGGTGACACTGAAGCTTTCTTT. Amino acid sequence: CASSRGDTEAFF.

The chain combines TRBV5-6 with TRBJ1-6; D not certain. Germline assignment: CDR1 SGHDT and CDR2 YYEEEE. The ends were cut back, 4 bases at V and 3 bases at J, with 14 bases in the middle. This CDR3 is built from 16 residues. In nucleotides, the CDR3 is TGTGCCAGCAGCCTAGATACAGTAGGCTATAATTCACCCCTCCACTTT. It is translated as CASSLDTVGYNSPLHF.

The J gene is TRBJ2-7, the V gene TRBV4-1, with D unresolved. Trimming removed 2 bases from V and 4 bases from J, with 18 bases in between. Germline loops: CDR1 MGHRA, CDR2 YSYEKL. The CDR3 is 16 residues long. The CDR3 here is CASSQPFPNSLYEQYF. DNA for the CDR3: TGCGCCAGCAGCCAACCCTTTCCAAATTCCTTATACGAGCAGTACTTC.

The chain links TRBV18 to TRBJ2-5; D is unresolved. Looked up from germline, CDR1 is KGHSH and CDR2 is LQKENI. The CDR3 covers 11 residues. V lost 6 bases, J lost 5 bases, and 7 bases lay in between. The CDR3 spells CASSTVETQYF. DNA for the CDR3: TGTGCCAGCTCCACGGTGGAGACCCAGTACTTC.

The rearrangement links TRBV7-2 to TRBJ1-1, with D maybe TRBD1 (6 bases). The germline V gene encodes CDR1 SGHTA and CDR2 FQGNSA. This CDR3 comprises 15 residues. With 2 bases removed from V and 5 bases from J, the gap between germline ends came to 15 bases. CDR3 residues: CASSLITQGGTEAFF. The CDR3 nucleotides are TGTGCCAGCAGCTTAATCACACAGGGTGGGACTGAAGCTTTCTTT.

DNA of the CDR3: TGTGCCAGCAGCTTAAGCCCTAGCGGGGGCTACGAGCAGTACTTC. It encodes CASSLSPSGGYEQYF. The chain recombines TRBV7-2 with TRBJ2-7, with 10 bases that match TRBD2. The CDR3 spans 15 residues. From germline, CDR1 is SGHTA and CDR2 FQGNSA. The J segment lost 3 bases and the V segment lost 2 bases, leaving 4 bases of the junction unmatched.

The chain couples TRBV6-5 to TRBJ2-7; tentatively, D is TRBD1 or TRBD2 (6 bases each). In germline, CDR1 is MNHEY, CDR2 SVGAGI. The V end was cut by 5 bases, the J end by 3 bases, with 11 bases between. The CDR3 loop spans 13 amino acids. The CDR3 reads CASSRGRSYEQYF. CDR3 bases: TGTGCCAGCAGTAGGGGGAGGAGCTACGAGCAGTACTTC.

This chain connects TRBV6-5 to TRBJ1-2; TRBD1 agrees at 9 bases. In germline, CDR1 is MNHEY, CDR2 SVGAGI. This CDR3 spans 14 amino acids. The ends lost 2 bases at V and 7 bases at J; junction bases unmatched: 5. CDR3 DNA: TGTGCCAGCAGTTACCGGGACAGGGTCGGTGGCTACACCTTC. Its protein is CASSYRDRVGGYTF.

V gene TRBV24-1 combines with J gene TRBJ1-1, with D possibly TRBD1 on 5 matching bases. The germline V and J ends were trimmed by 4 bases and 10 bases, with 12 bases remaining between them. The CDR3 is made up of 12 amino acids. Looked up from germline, CDR1 is KGHDR and CDR2 is SFDVKD. As DNA, the CDR3 is TGTGCCACCAGTGACAAGGGGAATGCAGCTTTCTTT. Its translation: CATSDKGNAAFF.

This chain links TRBV5-1 with TRBJ2-7; TRBD2 matches at 8 bases. V trimming: 0 bases; J trimming: 3 bases; junction bases outside the gene matches: 5. In germline, CDR1 is SGHRS, CDR2 YFSETQ. The CDR3 covers 15 residues. The CDR3, as DNA: TGCGCCAGCAGCTTGGGGGTAGCGGGGTACTACGAGCAGTACTTC. Translation: CASSLGVAGYYEQYF.

The chain joins TRBV7-3 to TRBJ2-2; 8 bases line up with TRBD2. The CDR3 totals 14 residues. Germline V CDR1 and CDR2: SGHTA, FQGTGA. J lost 7 bases, V lost 5 bases, and 6 bases had no gene match. The CDR3 region is CASSPGGLGGELFF. CDR3 nucleotide sequence: TGTGCCAGCAGCCCGGGAGGGCTGGGCGGGGAGCTGTTTTTT.

With respect to this clone: Relative to the germline gene, one junction end is altered; a read error may explain this. Other DNA sequences in the same sample also yield this CDR3. The chain recombines TRBV5-1 with TRBJ1-1; TRBD1 matches 11 bases. This CDR3 has 14 residues. CDR1 and CDR2 (germline): SGHRS, YFSETQ. CDR3 residues: CASSLGQGGTEAFF. The CDR3, as DNA: TGCGCCAGCAGTTTGGGACAGGGGGGTACTGAAGCTTTCTTT.

This clone was detected only once. This sequence joins TRBV5-4 and TRBJ2-1; D perhaps matches TRBD2 (7 bases). V was clipped by 4 bases and J by 12 bases, with 17 bases between them. CDR1 SGHNT and CDR2 YYREEE come from the germline V gene (reference sequence). The CDR3 has 13 residues. As DNA, the CDR3 is TGTGCCAGCAGCCTCCCCGGGGGGCGGGGGCAGTTCTTC. Its protein product is CASSLPGGRGQFF.

J is TRBJ2-3 and V is TRBV2, with D possibly being TRBD1 or TRBD2 (5 bases each). V lost 8 bases and J 0 bases, leaving 12 bases between the germline ends. This CDR3 spans 14 amino acids. Germline CDR1 SNHLY, CDR2 FYNNEI. This CDR3 is CASRGPPSTDTQYF. The DNA of the CDR3 is TGTGCCAGCCGGGGACCACCTAGCACAGATACGCAGTATTTT.

This clone was counted once. The chain is built from TRBV6-5 and TRBJ1-6, with D hard to call. With 6 bases removed from V and 5 bases from J, the gap between germline ends came to 5 bases. CDR1 and CDR2 from the germline V gene are MNHEY and SVGAGI. The CDR3 sequence is 12 residues long. CDR3 bases: TGTGCCAGCAGACGGCATAATTCACCCCTCCACTTT. Protein: CASRRHNSPLHF.

The chain has TRBV21-1 and TRBJ2-7; the D call of TRBD1 is as the table states it, not checked on the DNA. TRBV21-1 is listed as a pseudogene. CDR3 length: 16 amino acids. The CDR3 DNA reads TGTGCCAGCAGAAGAACCCGGGACAGGGGACCCTACGAGCAGTACTTC. It codes for CASRRTRDRGPYEQYF.

The CDR3 loop reads CASRRQGGGYTF. In nucleotides, the CDR3 is TGTGCCAGCAGGCGACAGGGTGGTGGCTACACCTTC. This chain joins TRBV12-3 or TRBV12-4 and TRBJ1-2; 7 bases agree with TRBD1. The V gene end was trimmed by 6 bases and the J gene end by 7 bases; junction bases not matched to a gene: 5. The CDR3 consists of 12 residues.

The V gene is TRBV27, the J gene TRBJ2-1; the D gene is possibly TRBD1 (5 bases). V lost 5 bases, J lost 1 base, and 12 bases lay in between. Germline-derived CDR1 and CDR2 are MNHEY and SMNVEV (reference sequence). The CDR3 has 15 amino acids. The CDR3 sequence: CASSPRTRSYNEQFF. The CDR3 DNA follows: TGTGCCAGCAGTCCTCGGACACGATCCTACAATGAGCAGTTCTTC.

V and J are TRBV5-1 and TRBJ2-5; D gene uncertain. Germline loops: CDR1 SGHRS, CDR2 YFSETQ. The germline V and J ends were trimmed by 0 bases and 7 bases, with 10 bases remaining between them. CDR3 size: 13 residues. The CDR3 protein is CASSLGSAGTQYF. CDR3 DNA: TGCGCCAGCAGCTTGGGATCAGCAGGGACCCAGTACTTC.

V gene TRBV10-2 combines with J gene TRBJ2-5; D gene unclear. Deletions cut 8 bases from V and 5 bases from J, with 12 bases between. CDR1 is WSHSY and CDR2 is SAAADI in the germline V gene. The CDR3 runs 12 residues. The DNA for the CDR3 is TGCGCCAGCTCGGTAGTTAGTGAGACCCAGTACTTC. It encodes CASSVVSETQYF.

V and J are TRBV24-1 and TRBJ1-5, with 9 bases matching TRBD1. This CDR3 contains 16 residues. With 3 bases clipped from V and 6 bases from J, the junction kept 8 bases outside the gene matches. CDR1 and CDR2 from the germline V gene are KGHDR and SFDVKD. DNA for the CDR3: TGTGCCACCAGTGATGCCGGGACAGGGTTTGGTCAGCCCCAGCATTTT. Residues: CATSDAGTGFGQPQHF.

This sequence joins TRBV9 and TRBJ2-7; either TRBD1 or TRBD2 may supply D (6 bases each). Trimming cost V 0 bases and J 7 bases, with 14 bases left between them. The CDR3 is 14 residues long. Germline V lookup: CDR1 SGDLS, CDR2 YYNGEE. The CDR3: CASSVDLGAGEQYF. The CDR3 nucleotides read TGTGCCAGCAGCGTAGATCTGGGGGCGGGGGAGCAGTACTTC. Full variable domain (missing parts from reference TRBV9 and TRBJ2-7): DSGVTQTPKHLITATGQRVTLRCSPRSGDLSVYWYQQSLDQGLQFLIQYYNGEERAKGNILERFSAQQFPDLHSELNLSSLELGDSALYFCASSVDLGAGEQYFGPGTRLTVT.

The chain employs TRBV6-5 and TRBJ1-6; D may be TRBD1 (5 bases). This CDR3 is built from 14 residues. V gave up 6 bases and J gave up 7 bases, with 13 bases separating them. From germline, CDR1 is MNHEY and CDR2 SVGAGI. CDR3 sequence (DNA): TGTGCCAGCAGGACCGGGACTGCAAATTCACCCCTCCACTTT. Encoded protein: CASRTGTANSPLHF.

V usage is TRBV3-1 (or the pseudogene TRBV3-2) and J usage is TRBJ2-3, with TRBD2 matching over 9 bases. The CDR3 has 16 amino acids. J lost 0 bases, V lost 1 base, and 2 bases had no gene match. CDR1 is LGHDT, CDR2 YNNKEL, per germline (reference sequence). The CDR3 nucleotides read TGTGCCAGCAGCCAAGCAGCGGGGGGTAGCACAGATACGCAGTATTTT. The encoded protein is CASSQAAGGSTDTQYF.

The rearrangement uses TRBV10-3 and TRBJ2-5; 7 bases are a match to TRBD1. The CDR3 contains 14 residues. Germline values: CDR1 ENHRY, CDR2 SYGVKD. The J segment lost 0 bases and the V segment lost 6 bases, leaving 4 bases of the junction unmatched. CDR3 sequence reads: CAIRDGQDQETQYF. The CDR3, as DNA: TGTGCCATCAGGGATGGACAGGACCAAGAGACCCAGTACTTC.

This chain uses TRBV10-3 with TRBJ1-5, with D perhaps TRBD1 (5 bases). The germline gives CDR1 ENHRY, CDR2 SYGVKD. This CDR3 region has 13 residues. Trimming shortened V by 6 bases and J by 8 bases, and 14 bases separated the two germline ends. Here the CDR3 reads CAIRGTEWEPQHF. The CDR3 nucleotides are TGTGCCATCAGGGGGACGGAGTGGGAGCCCCAGCATTTT.

The V and J genes are TRBV5-4 and TRBJ1-2, with D unresolved. V lost 0 bases to trimming and J lost 7 bases, with 13 bases between them. The CDR3 totals 14 residues. Germline-derived CDR1 and CDR2 are SGHNT and YYREEE (reference sequence). This CDR3 is CASSLVGIPGGYTF. Written as DNA, the CDR3 is TGTGCCAGCAGCTTGGTGGGTATCCCCGGTGGCTACACCTTC.

The rearrangement joins TRBV11-1 to TRBJ2-7, with unresolved D. Germline assignment: CDR1 SGHAT and CDR2 FQDESV (reference sequence). The CDR3 extends over 15 amino acids. V dropped 4 bases and J dropped 7 bases, with 20 bases sitting between them. This CDR3 reads CASSSDSWYLDEQYF. The CDR3 DNA is TGTGCCAGCAGCTCCGATAGTTGGTACCTTGATGAGCAGTACTTC.

CDR3: CASSRGQNTEAFF. The DNA for the CDR3 is TGCGCCAGCAGCCGCGGACAGAACACTGAAGCTTTCTTT. The chain links TRBV4-1 to TRBJ1-1, with a possible D match to TRBD1 (5 bases). V was clipped by 4 bases and J by 1 base, with 7 bases between them. Looked up from germline, CDR1 is MGHRA and CDR2 is YSYEKL. This CDR3 spans 13 amino acids.